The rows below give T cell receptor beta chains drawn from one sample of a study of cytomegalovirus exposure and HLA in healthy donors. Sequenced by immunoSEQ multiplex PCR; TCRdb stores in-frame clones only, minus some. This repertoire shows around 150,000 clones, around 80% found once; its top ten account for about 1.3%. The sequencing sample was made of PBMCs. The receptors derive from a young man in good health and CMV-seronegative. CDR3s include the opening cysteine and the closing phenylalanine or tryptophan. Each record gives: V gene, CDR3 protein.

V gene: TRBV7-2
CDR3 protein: CASSLAYRGRGTQYF

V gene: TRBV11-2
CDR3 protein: CASSYSGSSYEQYF

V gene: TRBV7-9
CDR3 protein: CASRARAADEQYF

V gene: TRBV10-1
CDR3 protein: CPDRVTEAFF

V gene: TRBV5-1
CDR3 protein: CASSLAISYEQYF

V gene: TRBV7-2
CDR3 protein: CASSSSGDRGADTQYF

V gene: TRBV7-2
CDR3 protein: CASSGDFPYEQYF

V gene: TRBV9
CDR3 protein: CASSEGLAGTGELFF

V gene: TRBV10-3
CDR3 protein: CAISGPTGTGKETQYF

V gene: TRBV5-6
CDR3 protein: CASSLTGMNTEAFF

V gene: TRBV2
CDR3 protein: CASSGQGGGNTIYF

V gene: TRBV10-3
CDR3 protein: CAISESSGTSGTQYYNEQFF

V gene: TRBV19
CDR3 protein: CASSIAGDYSYEQYF

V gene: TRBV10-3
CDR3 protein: CAISEQGNGYTF

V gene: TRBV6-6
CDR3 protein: CASTLQGDTQYF

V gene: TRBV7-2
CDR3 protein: CASSFDTNQPQHF

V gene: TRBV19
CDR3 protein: CASSIQEGQPQHF

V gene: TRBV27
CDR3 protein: CASSLGTGMTYEQYF

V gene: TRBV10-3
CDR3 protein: CAISEREGDYTGELFF

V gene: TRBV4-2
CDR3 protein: CASSQLTSGSAYEQYF

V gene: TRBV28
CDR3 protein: CASSLPLEGPQHF

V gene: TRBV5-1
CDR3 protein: CASSLSTVDEKLFF

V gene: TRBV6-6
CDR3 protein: CASSYEYTEAFF

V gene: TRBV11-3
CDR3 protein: CASSLGTTDSYEQYF

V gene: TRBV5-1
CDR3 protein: CASSSTEDRSVPGYTF

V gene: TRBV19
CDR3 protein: CASSPTGVGGYTF

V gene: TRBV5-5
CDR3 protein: CASSLLTRGQTEAFF

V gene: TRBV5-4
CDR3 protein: CASSPESSGPGEQYF

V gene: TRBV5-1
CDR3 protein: CASSLGGGLAGVIQETQYF

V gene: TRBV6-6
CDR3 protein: CASSQGADYNEQFF

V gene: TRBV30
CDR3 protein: CAWSVADNSPLHF

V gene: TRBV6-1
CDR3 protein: CASSEIAGGPDTQYF

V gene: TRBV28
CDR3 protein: CASSAAGTSEGEQYF